The rows below give T cell receptor beta chains drawn from one sample of a study of cytomegalovirus exposure and HLA in healthy donors. TCRdb keeps only in-frame clones here, not all; method: immunoSEQ multiplex PCR. This sample has fewer than 250,000 clones, with over 60% found just once. Sequences were obtained from PBMCs. These receptors came from a woman aged 40-49 years in good health and CMV-seronegative. Each CDR3 is given with its conserved first and last residue. Each record gives: D gene, V gene, clone size, J gene, CDR3 protein, CDR3 DNA. The D gene is left open where the match is weak. Size tells how often a clone was seen (once, few, many) or the class of an expanded clone, and some rows leave it out.

>.|TRBV11-3|.|TRBJ1-1
CASSPGQGNTEAFF
TGTGCCAGCAGCCCAGGGCAGGGGAACACTGAAGCTTTCTTT
>TRBD1|TRBV12-5|few|TRBJ2-1
CASGRTGDNEQFF
TGTGCTAGTGGCCGGACAGGGGACAATGAGCAGTTCTTC
>.|TRBV9|.|TRBJ2-3
CASSVAGGRTDTQYF
TGTGCCAGCAGCGTAGCAGGTGGGAGAACAGATACGCAGTATTTT
>TRBD1|TRBV19|.|TRBJ1-4
CASSIGRGDEKLFF
TGTGCCAGTAGTATTGGCAGGGGGGACGAAAAACTGTTTTTT
>TRBD1|TRBV2|.|TRBJ2-7
CASSERTGIYGQYF
TGTGCCAGCAGTGAGCGGACAGGGATCTACGGGCAGTACTTC
>.|TRBV12-5|.|TRBJ1-5
CASGQIVNQPQHF
TGTGCTAGTGGCCAGATTGTTAATCAGCCCCAGCATTTT
>.|TRBV5-1|.|TRBJ1-4
CASSLEGSRNEKLFF
TGCGCCAGCAGCTTGGAAGGGAGTAGGAATGAAAAACTGTTTTTT
>.|TRBV11-3|.|TRBJ2-7
CASSLSQGGSYEQYF
TGTGCCAGCAGCTTATCACAGGGAGGGTCCTACGAGCAGTACTTC
>.|TRBV9|few|TRBJ2-5
CASSVGRTGGETQYF
TGTGCCAGCAGCGTAGGACGGACCGGCGGGGAGACCCAGTACTTC
>.|TRBV19|.|TRBJ2-2
CASSGTGTGELFF
TGTGCCAGTAGCGGTACCGGCACCGGGGAGCTGTTTTTT
>TRBD2|TRBV7-3|.|TRBJ2-1
CASSSYTAGGPGEQFF
TGTGCCAGCAGCTCCTATACGGCGGGAGGGCCTGGTGAGCAGTTCTTC
>.|TRBV7-2|.|TRBJ2-6
CASSQGLSGANVLTF
TGTGCCAGCAGCCAGGGGTTGTCTGGGGCCAACGTCCTGACTTTC
>TRBD1|TRBV10-3|.|TRBJ2-1
CAISESPDRVGNEQFF
TGTGCCATCAGTGAGTCGCCCGACAGGGTTGGCAATGAGCAGTTCTTC
>TRBD1|TRBV5-1|.|TRBJ2-3
CASSFRTGGTDTQYF
TGCGCCAGCAGCTTCCGGACAGGGGGTACAGATACGCAGTATTTT
>TRBD2|TRBV10-3|.|TRBJ2-5
CAISESPVEDSGSGETQYF
TGTGCCATCAGTGAGTCCCCGGTGGAAGATAGCGGGAGTGGGGAGACCCAGTACTTC
>.|TRBV7-2|once|TRBJ1-1
CASSYATEHTEAFF
TGTGCCAGCAGCTACGCTACGGAGCACACTGAAGCTTTCTTT
>.|TRBV4-2|.|TRBJ2-3
CASSAHPVDTQYF
TGTGCCAGCAGCGCTCACCCGGTGGATACGCAGTATTTT
>TRBD2|TRBV7-8|few|TRBJ2-7
CASSAGLFYEQYF
TGTGCCAGCAGCGCGGGACTATTCTACGAGCAGTACTTC
>.|TRBV18|.|TRBJ2-1
CASSPPGGGYNEQFF
TGTGCCAGCTCACCACCGGGAGGAGGCTACAATGAGCAGTTCTTC
>.|TRBV7-3|once|TRBJ2-2
CASSSSNTGELFF
TGTGCCAGCAGCTCCTCTAACACCGGGGAGCTGTTTTTT
>TRBD1|TRBV9|.|TRBJ1-4
CASSVQGAANEKLFF
TGTGCCAGCAGCGTACAGGGGGCAGCTAATGAAAAACTGTTTTTT
>TRBD2|TRBV29-1|.|TRBJ2-1
CSVMGLAGGPSYNEQFF
TGCAGCGTGATGGGACTAGCGGGAGGGCCTTCCTACAATGAGCAGTTCTTC
>.|TRBV13|.|TRBJ2-3
CASSFSGTTDTQYF
TGTGCCAGCAGCTTTTCCGGGACTACAGATACGCAGTATTTT
>TRBD2|TRBV10-2|.|TRBJ2-2
CASSESWTSGLTGELFF
TGCGCCAGCAGTGAGTCTTGGACTAGCGGACTCACCGGGGAGCTGTTTTTT
>TRBD1|TRBV7-2|.|TRBJ2-5
CASSPNRGGETQYF
TGTGCCAGCAGCCCAAACAGGGGTGGGGAGACCCAGTACTTC
>.|TRBV5-6|.|TRBJ1-6
CASSFYRGAWNNSPLHF
TGTGCCAGCAGCTTTTACCGGGGGGCTTGGAATAATTCACCCCTCCACTTT
>TRBD2|TRBV6-6|.|TRBJ2-1
CASSYPSGYNEQFF
TGTGCCAGCAGTTACCCTAGCGGATACAATGAGCAGTTCTTC
>TRBD1|TRBV7-9|.|TRBJ1-5
CSSSLGTGGAVGNQPQHF
TGTTCCAGCAGCTTAGGGACAGGGGGCGCAGTCGGCAATCAGCCCCAGCATTTT
>TRBD2|TRBV7-2|few|TRBJ2-7
CASSLEGTSSYEQYF
TGTGCCAGCAGCTTAGAGGGGACTAGCTCGTACGAGCAGTACTTC
>.|TRBV19|.|TRBJ1-1
CASSIPGARRNTEAFF
TGTGCCAGTAGTATCCCAGGGGCCCGGCGGAACACTGAAGCTTTCTTT
>TRBD2|TRBV27|.|TRBJ2-2
CASSLIAGGRVGELFF
TGTGCCAGCAGTTTAATAGCGGGAGGGCGGGTCGGGGAGCTGTTTTTT
>TRBD2|TRBV11-3|.|TRBJ2-2
CASSTSGRKGGELFF
TGTGCCAGCAGCACCAGCGGGAGAAAGGGCGGGGAGCTGTTTTTT
>TRBD2|TRBV28|once|TRBJ2-1
CASLGLAGVGEQFF
TGTGCCAGCCTGGGACTAGCGGGAGTGGGTGAGCAGTTCTTC